This T cell receptor (beta chain) came from a study of identical twins. Whole-study results and caveats: Zero-insertion analyses were open to partial confounding by invariant MAIT and iNKT cells. With abundant cord blood beta clonotypes, insertions were fewer; memory repertoires showed no such pattern.

Only healthy Caucasians were included as donors. This clonotype was observed a few times. Its antigen remains unidentified. The authors used template switching to add a universal primer site and gave cDNA unique molecular identifiers. TCRdb ran MiXCR on the 5' RACE reads and lists one entry per CDR3 protein. Of 420,000 or so distinct CDR3 sequences in the sample, roughly 20% were seen once. This clonotype was sampled from a man in his fifties in good health. The source material was naive T cells sorted from blood.

For the CDR3, the DNA is TGTGCCATCAGTGGGCAGGATAGCAATCAGCCCCAGCATTTT. This sequence encodes CAISGQDSNQPQHF. The chain has TRBV10-3 and TRBJ1-5; no clear D gene. CDR1 and CDR2 from the germline V gene are ENHRY and SYGVKD. V lost 4 bases, J lost 0 bases, and 7 bases lay in between. The CDR3 length is 14 residues.